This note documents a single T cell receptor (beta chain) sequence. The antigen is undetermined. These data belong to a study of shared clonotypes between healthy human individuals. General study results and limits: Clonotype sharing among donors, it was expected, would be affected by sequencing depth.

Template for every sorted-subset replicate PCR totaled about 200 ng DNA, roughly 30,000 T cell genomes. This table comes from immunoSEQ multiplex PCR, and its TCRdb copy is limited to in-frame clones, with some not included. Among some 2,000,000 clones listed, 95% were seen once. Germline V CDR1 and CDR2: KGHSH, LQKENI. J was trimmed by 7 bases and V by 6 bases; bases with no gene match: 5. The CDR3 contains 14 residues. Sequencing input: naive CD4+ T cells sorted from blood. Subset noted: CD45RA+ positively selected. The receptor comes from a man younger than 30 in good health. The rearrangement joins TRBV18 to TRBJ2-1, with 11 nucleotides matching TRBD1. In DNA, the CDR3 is TGTGCCAGCTCCGGGACAGGGGGTGAGAATGAGCAGTTCTTC. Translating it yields CASSGTGGENEQFF.